The 25 T cell receptor beta chains below were found in one sample sequenced in a study of siplizumab effects on memory and regulatory T cells. TCRdb's copy holds only in-frame clones and misses some; the assay was immunoSEQ multiplex PCR. Seen here are over 90,000 clones, 92% observed once, and the top ten hold 0.9% to 1.3%. Sample: CD4+ T cells sorted from blood. The receptors were sampled from a human donor in good health.

CDR3: CSVADAEQFF. CDR3 sequence (DNA): TGCAGCGTTGCTGACGCTGAGCAGTTCTTC. The chain couples TRBV29-1 to TRBJ2-1; no clear D gene. Germline V gene lookup returns CDR1 SQVTM and CDR2 ANQGSEA. The CDR3 is 10 amino acids. V lost 4 bases and J 9 bases, leaving 7 bases between the germline ends.

The rearrangement links TRBV28 to TRBJ2-5, with a possible D match to TRBD2 (5 bases). The CDR3 has 14 residues. The V gene lost 5 bases and the J gene lost 0 bases, with 10 bases spanning the gap. Germline V gene lookup returns CDR1 MDHEN and CDR2 SYDVKM. The CDR3 sequence is CASSPRDYQETQYF. In nucleotides, the CDR3 is TGTGCCAGCAGTCCTCGGGATTACCAAGAGACCCAGTACTTC.

The rearrangement uses TRBV30 and TRBJ2-7, with 10 positions matching TRBD2. V was clipped by 4 bases and J by 5 bases; unmatched bases: 2. The CDR3 loop spans 12 amino acids. CDR1 GTSNPN and CDR2 SVGIG come from the germline V gene (reference sequence). CDR3 amino acids: CAWTTSGDEQYF. CDR3 bases: TGTGCCTGGACTACTAGCGGGGACGAGCAGTACTTC. Using reference TRBV30 and TRBJ2-7 for the parts outside the CDR3, the full variable domain is SQTIHQWPATLVQPVGSPLSLECTVEGTSNPNLYWYRQAAGRGLQLLFYSVGIGQISSEVPQNLSASRPQDRQFILSSKKLLLSDSGFYLCAWTTSGDEQYFGPGTRLTVT.

The V and J genes are TRBV5-1 and TRBJ2-2, with TRBD1 matching 9 bases. J lost 7 bases, V lost 4 bases, and 8 bases had no gene match. Germline V gives CDR1 SGHRS, CDR2 YFSETQ. This CDR3 contains 15 residues. CDR3 in amino acids: CASSQYRGQGGELFF. CDR3 nucleotide sequence: TGCGCCAGCAGCCAGTACAGGGGGCAAGGCGGGGAGCTGTTTTTT. Filled out from reference TRBV5-1 and TRBJ2-2, the complete variable domain reads KAGVTQTPRYLIKTRGQQVTLSCSPISGHRSVSWYQQTPGQGLQFLFEYFSETQRNKGNFPGRFSGRQFSNSRSEMNVSTLELGDSALYLCASSQYRGQGGELFFGEGSRLTVL.

As for this clone: The sample holds other DNA sequences that translate to the same CDR3. The chain uses TRBV28 and TRBJ1-1; D is undetermined. CDR3 length: 11 residues. V lost 3 bases to trimming and J lost 7 bases, with 6 bases between them. Per the germline V gene, CDR1 is MDHEN and CDR2 is SYDVKM. The CDR3 sequence is CASSFWGEAFF. In DNA, the CDR3 is TGTGCCAGCAGTTTCTGGGGTGAAGCTTTCTTT. Supplemented by reference TRBV28 and TRBJ1-1, the full variable domain reads DVKVTQSSRYLVKRTGEKVFLECVQDMDHENMFWYRQDPGLGLRLIYFSYDVKMKEKGDIPEGYSVSREKKERFSLILESASTNQTSMYLCASSFWGEAFFGQGTRLTVV.

V is TRBV28 and J is TRBJ2-1; 11 bases line up with TRBD2. V shed 6 bases, J shed 6 bases, and the junction held 1 base outside the gene matches. The CDR3 totals 13 residues. CDR1 and CDR2 from the germline V gene are MDHEN and SYDVKM. The DNA for the CDR3 is TGTGCCAGCAGACTAGCGGGAGCCAATGAGCAGTTCTTC. This gives the protein CASRLAGANEQFF. The whole variable domain, remainder taken from reference TRBV28 and TRBJ2-1, is DVKVTQSSRYLVKRTGEKVFLECVQDMDHENMFWYRQDPGLGLRLIYFSYDVKMKEKGDIPEGYSVSREKKERFSLILESASTNQTSMYLCASRLAGANEQFFGPGTRLTVL.

The V gene is TRBV2, the J gene TRBJ2-6; D gene unclear. V was cut by 3 bases and J by 2 bases, with 5 bases left in between. CDR1 SNHLY and CDR2 FYNNEI come from the germline V gene. This CDR3 is built from 14 residues. The CDR3 DNA reads TGTGCCAGCAGTGATTGGACTGGGGCCAACGTCCTGACTTTC. Protein: CASSDWTGANVLTF.

The rearrangement uses TRBV27 and TRBJ1-1; D remains ambiguous. The V end was cut by 0 bases, the J end by 4 bases, with 12 bases between. The V gene's germline CDR1 is MNHEY and CDR2 SMNVEV (reference sequence). CDR3 length equals 15 residues. In nucleotides, the CDR3 is TGTGCCAGCAGTTTATCGTCGACACGTTCCACTGAAGCTTTCTTT. As protein: CASSLSSTRSTEAFF.

This clone appeared once. This chain joins TRBV7-6 and TRBJ1-5; D possibly corresponds to TRBD1 (5 bases). Germline CDR1 is SGHVS and CDR2 is FNYEAQ. Trimming left V 3 bases short and J 7 bases short, with 7 bases between. The length of the CDR3 is 12 residues. CDR3 DNA sequence: TGTGCCAGCAGCTTGAGGGGACAGCCCCAGCATTTT. This encodes CASSLRGQPQHF.

This clone has just one count. This chain connects TRBV2 to TRBJ2-5; D is perhaps TRBD1 (5 bases). TRBJ2-7 explains the end of the DNA better; the J call may be wrong. Germline V gives CDR1 SNHLY, CDR2 FYNNEI. The CDR3 extends over 14 amino acids. The DNA of the CDR3 is TGTGCCAGCAGTGACAGGGATGGAATGGACGAGCAGTACTTC. Amino acid sequence: CASSDRDGMDEQYF.

The chain has TRBV9 and TRBJ2-5, with 8 bases lining up with TRBD2. The V gene's germline CDR1 is SGDLS and CDR2 YYNGEE. J lost 4 bases, V lost 3 bases, and 2 bases had no gene match. This CDR3 is built from 13 residues. CDR3 in amino acids: CASSGSGRETQYF. CDR3 DNA: TGTGCCAGCAGCGGAAGCGGGAGAGAGACCCAGTACTTC.

Concerning this clone itself: Without the conserved terminal phenylalanine or tryptophan, this CDR3 likely stems from a read error. J is TRBJ1-2 and V is TRBV27, with D maybe TRBD1 (5 bases). Germline V gene data show CDR1 as MNHEY and CDR2 as SMNVEV (reference sequence). The CDR3 sequence is 15 residues long. V lost 4 bases, J lost 8 bases, and 20 bases lay in between. The CDR3: CASSSLRGPRDGYTL. The CDR3 DNA sequence: TGTGCCAGCAGTTCCCTCCGGGGCCCAAGGGACGGCTACACCCTC.

V usage is TRBV6-1 and J usage is TRBJ1-1; 8 bases align to TRBD1. V was clipped by 10 bases and J by 1 base; unmatched bases: 5. The germline V gene encodes CDR1 MNHNS and CDR2 SASEGT. This CDR3 region has 13 residues. The CDR3 nucleotides are TGTGCCACAAGACAGGGGCGGAACACTGAAGCTTTCTTT. Its protein is CATRQGRNTEAFF.

The chain links TRBV29-1 to TRBJ2-1, with D hard to call. Germline assignment: CDR1 SQVTM and CDR2 ANQGSEA. Trimming removed 7 bases at V and 5 bases at J, with 12 bases between. This CDR3 contains 12 residues. This CDR3 is CSAARTDNEQFF. The CDR3, as DNA: TGCAGCGCCGCCCGGACGGACAATGAGCAGTTCTTC.

As to this clone: Other DNA sequences of this sample code for an identical CDR3. This chain connects TRBV28 to TRBJ2-7, with D unresolved. Deletions cut 1 base from V and 0 bases from J, with 10 bases between. There are 15 residues in the CDR3. Germline-derived CDR1 and CDR2 are MDHEN and SYDVKM. CDR3: CASSLSGSSSYEQYF. In nucleotides, the CDR3 is TGTGCCAGCAGTTTATCCGGGTCCAGCTCCTACGAGCAGTACTTC.

This clone came up once. The J gene is TRBJ2-7, the V gene TRBV7-9; D may be TRBD1 or TRBD2 (5 bases each). Per the germline V gene, CDR1 is SEHNR and CDR2 is FQNEAQ (reference sequence). V gave up 5 bases and J gave up 6 bases, with 14 bases separating them. The CDR3 consists of 13 residues. The CDR3 DNA follows: TGTGCCAGCAGCCCTCATAGAGGGGTCGAGCAGTACTTC. It is translated as CASSPHRGVEQYF.

J is TRBJ1-2 and V is TRBV28; D is uncertain. The V gene's germline CDR1 is MDHEN and CDR2 SYDVKM. The V end was cut by 5 bases, the J end by 8 bases, with 15 bases between. The CDR3 is 13 amino acids. CDR3 DNA sequence: TGTGCCAGCAGTCTTGACCGCCTCAGGGGCTACACCTTC. Translated, it gives CASSLDRLRGYTF.

This sequence joins TRBV6-1 and TRBJ1-3; D possibly corresponds to TRBD1 (5 bases). Trimming removed 4 bases at V and 3 bases at J, with 10 bases between. The CDR3 covers 14 residues. CDR1 is MNHNS and CDR2 is SASEGT in the germline V gene. In DNA form, the CDR3 reads TGTGCCAGCAGTGCCAGGGAGTTTGGAAACACCATATATTTT. Residues: CASSAREFGNTIYF.

The chain recombines TRBV18 with TRBJ2-1; TRBD1 is a possible D gene (6 bases). Germline CDR1 KGHSH, CDR2 LQKENI. V lost 1 base and J 4 bases, leaving 14 bases between the germline ends. The CDR3 loop spans 16 amino acids. The CDR3 DNA follows: TGTGCCAGCTCACCACACAGGGTGTCAAAATACAATGAGCAGTTCTTC. It encodes CASSPHRVSKYNEQFF.

In the case of this clone: The junction departs from the called germline gene at one end, perhaps through a read error. The chain uses TRBV16 and TRBJ2-6; D might be TRBD2 (5 bases). Looked up from germline, CDR1 is KGHSY and CDR2 is FQNENV. The CDR3 loop spans 16 amino acids. Here the CDR3 reads CATSGQASSGANVLTF. The CDR3 DNA follows: TGTGCCACCAGCGGCCAGGCTAGCTCTGGGGCCAACGTCCTGACTTTC.

The genes are TRBV9 and TRBJ2-7; TRBD1 aligns across 7 bases. The CDR3 is 13 amino acids. V trimming: 5 bases; J trimming: 8 bases; junction bases outside the gene matches: 10. The germline gives CDR1 SGDLS, CDR2 YYNGEE. The CDR3 DNA reads as TGTGCCAGCAGAGCCCAGGGGGATGGGAAGCAGTACTTC. This gives the protein CASRAQGDGKQYF.

This clone was observed once. V and J are TRBV28 and TRBJ1-1, with D perhaps matching TRBD1 (6 bases). V lost 6 bases to trimming and J lost 0 bases, with 23 bases between them. The CDR3 has 18 amino acids. CDR1 and CDR2 from the germline V gene are MDHEN and SYDVKM. CDR3 amino acids: CASSPPQRTVMMNTEAFF. The CDR3 bases are TGTGCCAGCAGCCCGCCACAAAGGACAGTCATGATGAACACTGAAGCTTTCTTT.

V usage is TRBV28 and J usage is TRBJ1-1, with no clear D. Trimming took off 5 bases at V and 3 bases at J, with 10 bases between the two ends. This CDR3 has 13 residues. CDR1 is MDHEN, CDR2 SYDVKM, per germline. Here the CDR3 reads CASSLSPDTEAFF. The CDR3 DNA is TGTGCCAGCAGTCTATCGCCGGACACTGAAGCTTTCTTT. The full variable domain, completed using reference TRBV28 and TRBJ1-1, is DVKVTQSSRYLVKRTGEKVFLECVQDMDHENMFWYRQDPGLGLRLIYFSYDVKMKEKGDIPEGYSVSREKKERFSLILESASTNQTSMYLCASSLSPDTEAFFGQGTRLTVV.

The chain has TRBV6-6 and TRBJ1-1, with no clear D. V was cut by 2 bases and J by 1 base, with 2 bases left in between. The CDR3 has 12 amino acids. The V gene's germline CDR1 is MNHNY and CDR2 SVGAGI (reference sequence). This CDR3 is CASSYQNTEAFF. The CDR3, as DNA: TGTGCCAGCAGTTACCAGAACACTGAAGCTTTCTTT.

The rearrangement joins TRBV5-4 to TRBJ1-6; D gene uncertain. Germline CDR1 reads SGHNT; CDR2 reads YYREEE (reference sequence). V was shortened by 0 bases and J by 4 bases, with 11 bases between the two germline ends. CDR3 size: 16 residues. Here the CDR3 DNA reads TGTGCCAGCAGCTTGGGGGGAGGCGTTTATAATTCACCCCTCCACTTT. This gives the protein CASSLGGGVYNSPLHF.